The present T cell receptor beta chain was sequenced within a study of T cell responses to AZD1222 COVID-19 vaccine. Some clones are missing from TCRdb's copy, which holds only in-frame ones; the method was immunoSEQ multiplex PCR. The sample has some 120,000 clones; 90% are singletons. Study-wide points: Spike-specific TCR breadth rose after two AZD1222 doses, and depth rose as well. The CD4 TCRs associated with vaccination extended across spike and predominated at 160-218 and 743-854. Unmutated variant regions are reportedly targeted by nearly half of spike-specific TCRs. Clonal diversity may have been underestimated, and the donors were mostly white British, with more females than males.

In germline, CDR1 is MDHEN, CDR2 SYDVKM. V dropped 1 base and J dropped 4; count of bases not matched to a gene: 9. The CDR3 is 18 residues long. About this clone itself: The target antigen is unknown.

This TCR came from an adult in good health. This chain connects TRBV28 to TRBJ2-7; TRBD2 matches at 14 bases. Sequences were derived from peripheral blood, sampled on day 0 of MenACWY control vaccination. Here the CDR3 DNA reads TGTGCCAGCAGTTTATCTCGTCTGACTAGCGGGGGGGATTACGAGCAGTACGTC. This sequence encodes CASSLSRLTSGGDYEQYV.